The present entry profiles one T cell receptor (beta chain) with its context. The antigen is unknown. Individual cDNA molecules were tagged with unique molecular identifiers, the study reported. TCRdb reprocessed the 5' RACE reads with MiXCR, giving one entry per CDR3 protein. The repertoire includes 50,000 to 60,000 distinct CDR3 sequences, approximately 6.3% of them detected once, and more than 5% sits in the top ten. This sample is part of a study of early T cells in non-severe SARS-CoV-2 infection. The overall study: Bulk RNA taken from unsorted whole blood was sequenced, leaving chains unpaired. Study findings and constraints: The study's VDJdb matching favored anti-spike CD8 responses and missed private and CD4 specificities.

V gave up 5 bases and J gave up 9 bases, with 26 bases separating them. The CDR3 contains 17 residues. From germline, CDR1 is MDHEN and CDR2 SYDVKM. The sequence derives from an adult who was a healthcare worker with PCR-confirmed SARS-CoV-2 infection or an uninfected control (not recorded which). The sequencing used whole blood, collected at baseline. V and J are TRBV28 and TRBJ2-1, with D possibly being TRBD1 (6 bases). The CDR3 protein is CASSPNSGLGASREQFF. The CDR3, as DNA: TGTGCCAGCAGTCCGAATTCGGGGTTGGGGGCCTCTCGTGAGCAGTTCTTC. The full variable domain, rest sourced from reference TRBV28 and TRBJ2-1, is DVKVTQSSRYLVKRTGEKVFLECVQDMDHENMFWYRQDPGLGLRLIYFSYDVKMKEKGDIPEGYSVSREKKERFSLILESASTNQTSMYLCASSPNSGLGASREQFFGPGTRLTVL.